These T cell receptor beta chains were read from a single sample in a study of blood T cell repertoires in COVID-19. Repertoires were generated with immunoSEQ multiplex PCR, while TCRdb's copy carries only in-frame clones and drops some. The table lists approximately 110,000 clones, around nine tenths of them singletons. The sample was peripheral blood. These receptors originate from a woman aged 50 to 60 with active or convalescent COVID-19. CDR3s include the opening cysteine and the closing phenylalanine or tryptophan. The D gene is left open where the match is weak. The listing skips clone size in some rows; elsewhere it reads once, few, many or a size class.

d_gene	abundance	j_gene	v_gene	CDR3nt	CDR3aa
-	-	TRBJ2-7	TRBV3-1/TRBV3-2	TGTGCCAGCAGCCCGGGACATAGTTCGAGCGAGCAGTACTTC	CASSPGHSSSEQYF
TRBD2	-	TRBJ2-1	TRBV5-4	TGTGCCAGCAGCCCCCAGCCTTTGGGAGGGCCTCAGGGTGAGCAGTTCTTC	CASSPQPLGGPQGEQFF
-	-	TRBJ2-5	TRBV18	TGTGCCAGCCGGACTACCCAAGAGACCCAGTACTTC	CASRTTQETQYF
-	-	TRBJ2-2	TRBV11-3	TGTGCCAGCAGCGGTGCCGGGACACCCCGCACCGGGGAGCTGTTTTTT	CASSGAGTPRTGELFF
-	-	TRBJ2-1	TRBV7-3	TGTGCCAGCACGAACGGGGGAGGCAGCGAGCAGTTCTTC	CASTNGGGSEQFF
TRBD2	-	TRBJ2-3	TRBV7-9	TGTGCCAGCAGTCCAAGCGGGAGAGGCCGTACAGATACGCAGTATTTT	CASSPSGRGRTDTQYF
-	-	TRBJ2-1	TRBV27	TGTGCCAGCGGCAGGGGAAATGAGCAGTTCTTC	CASGRGNEQFF
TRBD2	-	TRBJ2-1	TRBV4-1	TGCGCCAGCAGCCCGGGACTAATTTTCCCCTACAATGAGCAGTTCTTC	CASSPGLIFPYNEQFF
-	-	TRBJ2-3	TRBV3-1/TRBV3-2	TGTGCCAGCAGCCAAGACCCCTTTTTAAGCACAGATACGCAGTATTTT	CASSQDPFLSTDTQYF
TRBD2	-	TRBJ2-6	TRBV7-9	TGTGCCAGCAGCTTTTTGGCGGGGGTCTCCACCAACGTCCTGACTTTC	CASSFLAGVSTNVLTF
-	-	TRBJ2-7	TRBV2	TGTGCCAGCAAACGAGGGGAGGTGAGGCAGGGCTCCTACGAGCAGTACTTC	CASKRGEVRQGSYEQYF
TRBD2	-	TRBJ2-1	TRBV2	TGTGCCAGCAGTGAAGCGGGACTAGCGGATGAGCAGTTCTTC	CASSEAGLADEQFF
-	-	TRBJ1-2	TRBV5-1	TGCGCCAGCAGCTTGGGTCACCAAGGGGACTATGGCTACACCTTC	CASSLGHQGDYGYTF
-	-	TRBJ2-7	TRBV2	TGTGCCAGCAGTGAAGGGCAGGGATTTTACGAGCAGTACTTC	CASSEGQGFYEQYF
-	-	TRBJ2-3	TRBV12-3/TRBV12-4	TGTGCCAGCAGCGGGAAGGATACGCAGTATTTT	CASSGKDTQYF
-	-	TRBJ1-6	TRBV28	TGTGCCAGCAACCCTGGGGGGAGGCCACCCCTCCACTTT	CASNPGGRPPLHF
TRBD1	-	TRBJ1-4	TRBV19	TGTGCCAGTAGCCAGACAGGGGGCGATGAAAAACTGTTTTTT	CASSQTGGDEKLFF
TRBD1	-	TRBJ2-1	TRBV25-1	TGTGCCAGCAGTGAGGGGACAGGTCGCCATGAGCAGTTCTTC	CASSEGTGRHEQFF
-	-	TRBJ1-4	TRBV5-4	TGTGCCAGCAGCTCCAGGGTGGGGGAAAAACTGTTTTTT	CASSSRVGEKLFF
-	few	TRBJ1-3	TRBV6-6	TGTGCCAGCATTCCGGGAGCTGGGAACACCATATATTTT	CASIPGAGNTIYF
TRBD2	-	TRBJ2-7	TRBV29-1	TGCAGCGTTGAAGGGGGGGGTGATCGAGGCTCCTACGAGCAGTACTTC	CSVEGGGDRGSYEQYF
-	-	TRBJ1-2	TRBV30	TGTGCCCCAAGGGGGGGGCCGAGGAGCTATGGCTACACCTTC	CAPRGGPRSYGYTF
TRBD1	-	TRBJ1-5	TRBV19	TGTGCCAGTAGTGGGACAGGGAATCAGCCCCAGCATTTT	CASSGTGNQPQHF
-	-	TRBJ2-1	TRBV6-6	TGTGCCAGCAGTTACTCCGGAACTGGGCACAATGAGCAGTTCTTC	CASSYSGTGHNEQFF
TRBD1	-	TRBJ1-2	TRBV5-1	TGCGCCAGCAGCACCCAGGGGGCCGGTGGCTACACCTTC	CASSTQGAGGYTF
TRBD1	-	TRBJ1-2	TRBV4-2	TGTGCCAGCAGCCAAGAAACTTACGCAGGGGGCTGGTATGGCTACACCTTC	CASSQETYAGGWYGYTF
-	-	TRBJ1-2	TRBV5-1	TGCGCCAGCAACACGGCCCCCGACAGAAATTATGGCTACACCTTC	CASNTAPDRNYGYTF
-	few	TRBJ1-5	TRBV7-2	TGTGCCAGCAGCACGATACAGGAACAGCCCCAGCATTTT	CASSTIQEQPQHF
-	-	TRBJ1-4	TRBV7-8	TGTGCCAGCAGCTCCCCCCGTACGACGGGGGAAAAACTGTTTTTT	CASSSPRTTGEKLFF